Listed below are T cell receptor beta chains from one sample, sequenced in a study of vaccination effects on CD4 cells after COVID-19. These TCRs are of unknown antigen specificity. Repertoires were generated with immunoSEQ multiplex PCR, while TCRdb's copy carries only in-frame clones and drops some. The sample lists 25,000 to 40,000 clones; 55% to 70% were seen once. Sequencing was performed on CD4+ T cells from PBMCs cultured with SARS-CoV-2 spike peptides, taken after COVID-19 vaccination. The source of these receptors is a human donor who received a COVID-19 vaccine. Each CDR3 is given with its conserved first and last residue. The order of the fields is V gene, clone size, D gene, J gene, CDR3 protein, CDR3 DNA. The D gene is left open where the match is weak. Some rows mark clone size as missing; the rest say once, few, many or name a class of expanded clone.

V gene: TRBV11-2; clone size: NA; D gene: NA; J gene: TRBJ2-3; CDR3 protein: CASSLDRGTDTQYF; CDR3 DNA: TGTGCCAGCAGCTTAGATCGGGGGACAGATACGCAGTATTTT
V gene: TRBV20-1; clone size: NA; D gene: NA; J gene: TRBJ2-7; CDR3 protein: CSASPLVHEQYF; CDR3 DNA: TGCAGTGCTAGTCCTTTAGTGCACGAGCAGTACTTC
V gene: TRBV5-1; clone size: NA; D gene: TRBD1; J gene: TRBJ1-2; CDR3 protein: CASSLTGQANYGYTF; CDR3 DNA: TGCGCCAGCAGCCTTACGGGACAGGCTAACTATGGCTACACCTTC
V gene: TRBV6-5; clone size: NA; D gene: TRBD2; J gene: TRBJ2-7; CDR3 protein: CASSPAGGGVQYF; CDR3 DNA: TGTGCCAGCAGTCCCGCGGGGGGCGGTGTGCAGTACTTC
V gene: TRBV6-5; clone size: NA; D gene: TRBD2; J gene: TRBJ2-3; CDR3 protein: CASSYSSGRGTDTQYF; CDR3 DNA: TGTGCCAGCAGTTACTCGAGCGGGAGGGGCACAGATACGCAGTATTTT
V gene: TRBV25-1; clone size: few; D gene: TRBD2; J gene: TRBJ2-1; CDR3 protein: CAATGLGRGEQFF; CDR3 DNA: TGTGCCGCCACGGGACTAGGCAGGGGTGAGCAGTTCTTC
V gene: TRBV10-3; clone size: NA; D gene: NA; J gene: TRBJ1-5; CDR3 protein: CAIGRQNQPQHF; CDR3 DNA: TGTGCCATCGGGAGGCAGAATCAGCCCCAGCATTTT
V gene: TRBV18; clone size: NA; D gene: NA; J gene: TRBJ2-7; CDR3 protein: CASSPGQTYEQYF; CDR3 DNA: TGTGCCAGCTCACCAGGACAGACCTACGAGCAGTACTTC
V gene: TRBV2; clone size: medium-sized; D gene: TRBD1; J gene: TRBJ1-5; CDR3 protein: CASSEGQGNQPQHF; CDR3 DNA: TGTGCCAGCAGTGAAGGACAGGGAAATCAGCCCCAGCATTTT
V gene: TRBV18; clone size: once; D gene: TRBD1; J gene: TRBJ1-2; CDR3 protein: CASSPQRDRGYTF; CDR3 DNA: TGTGCCAGCTCTCCTCAACGGGACAGGGGCTACACCTTC
V gene: TRBV3-1/TRBV3-2; clone size: NA; D gene: NA; J gene: TRBJ2-5; CDR3 protein: CASSQAATRETQYF; CDR3 DNA: TGTGCCAGCAGCCAAGCCGCGACTCGAGAGACCCAGTACTTC
V gene: TRBV5-1; clone size: NA; D gene: TRBD2; J gene: TRBJ2-5; CDR3 protein: CASSQGLAGGETQYF; CDR3 DNA: TGCGCCAGCAGCCAGGGACTAGCGGGAGGAGAGACCCAGTACTTC
V gene: TRBV18; clone size: NA; D gene: TRBD2; J gene: TRBJ2-2; CDR3 protein: CASSGTSGNTGELFF; CDR3 DNA: TGTGCCAGCTCAGGGACTAGCGGGAACACCGGGGAGCTGTTTTTT
V gene: TRBV4-1; clone size: NA; D gene: NA; J gene: TRBJ1-1; CDR3 protein: CASSHPTGRNTEAFF; CDR3 DNA: TGCGCCAGCAGCCATCCGACTGGTAGGAACACTGAAGCTTTCTTT
V gene: TRBV19; clone size: NA; D gene: TRBD1; J gene: TRBJ2-6; CDR3 protein: CASSDRGLNSGANVLTF; CDR3 DNA: TGTGCCAGTAGCGACAGGGGGTTAAACTCTGGGGCCAACGTCCTGACTTTC
V gene: TRBV25-1; clone size: NA; D gene: TRBD1; J gene: TRBJ1-5; CDR3 protein: CASSEGGRRQGSNQPQHF; CDR3 DNA: TGTGCCAGCAGTGAAGGGGGGAGGAGACAGGGTAGCAATCAGCCCCAGCATTTT
V gene: TRBV11-2; clone size: NA; D gene: NA; J gene: TRBJ1-5; CDR3 protein: CASSLDRGGNQPQHF; CDR3 DNA: TGTGCCAGCAGCTTAGATCGGGGAGGCAATCAGCCCCAGCATTTT
V gene: TRBV10-3; clone size: NA; D gene: TRBD1; J gene: TRBJ1-5; CDR3 protein: CATGDRGDQPQHF; CDR3 DNA: TGTGCCACCGGGGACAGGGGAGATCAGCCCCAGCATTTT
V gene: TRBV5-8; clone size: NA; D gene: TRBD1; J gene: TRBJ1-5; CDR3 protein: CASSLQQGNQPQHF; CDR3 DNA: TGTGCCAGCAGCTTGCAACAGGGGAATCAGCCCCAGCATTTT
V gene: TRBV7-8; clone size: NA; D gene: NA; J gene: TRBJ1-5; CDR3 protein: CASSLDANQPQHF; CDR3 DNA: TGTGCCAGCAGCTTAGACGCCAATCAGCCCCAGCATTTT
V gene: TRBV11-2; clone size: few; D gene: TRBD1; J gene: TRBJ1-4; CDR3 protein: CASSYGQGHNEKLFF; CDR3 DNA: TGTGCCAGCAGCTACGGACAGGGACATAATGAAAAACTGTTTTTT
V gene: TRBV10-3; clone size: NA; D gene: TRBD2; J gene: TRBJ2-6; CDR3 protein: CAIRGGSGANVLTF; CDR3 DNA: TGTGCCATCAGGGGGGGGAGTGGGGCCAACGTCCTGACTTTC
V gene: TRBV5-1; clone size: NA; D gene: TRBD2; J gene: TRBJ2-5; CDR3 protein: CASSGDAGEQYF; CDR3 DNA: TGCGCCAGCAGCGGGGACGCGGGGGAACAGTACTTC
V gene: TRBV10-2; clone size: NA; D gene: NA; J gene: TRBJ2-5; CDR3 protein: CASSEQGLGETQYF; CDR3 DNA: TGCGCCAGCAGTGAGCAGGGTTTGGGAGAGACCCAGTACTTC
V gene: TRBV6-6; clone size: few; D gene: NA; J gene: TRBJ2-7; CDR3 protein: CASRPSQGNYEQYF; CDR3 DNA: TGTGCCAGCAGACCCTCTCAGGGGAACTACGAGCAGTACTTC
V gene: TRBV20-1; clone size: few; D gene: TRBD2; J gene: TRBJ2-3; CDR3 protein: CSASGRGVGDTQYF; CDR3 DNA: TGCAGTGCTAGTGGACGGGGGGTTGGAGATACGCAGTATTTT
V gene: TRBV4-2; clone size: NA; D gene: TRBD2; J gene: TRBJ2-7; CDR3 protein: CASSQEITLAGFSYEQYF; CDR3 DNA: TGTGCCAGCAGCCAAGAAATAACGTTAGCGGGTTTCTCCTACGAGCAGTACTTC
V gene: TRBV18; clone size: NA; D gene: NA; J gene: TRBJ2-3; CDR3 protein: CASSPEKHPTDTQYF; CDR3 DNA: TGTGCCAGCTCACCAGAAAAACATCCCACAGATACGCAGTATTTT
V gene: TRBV7-8; clone size: NA; D gene: NA; J gene: TRBJ1-1; CDR3 protein: CASNPMGIGTEAFF; CDR3 DNA: TGTGCCAGCAACCCAATGGGGATCGGCACTGAAGCTTTCTTT
V gene: TRBV12-3/TRBV12-4; clone size: NA; D gene: NA; J gene: TRBJ2-1; CDR3 protein: CASILLGSNEQFF; CDR3 DNA: TGTGCCAGCATCCTCCTTGGGTCCAATGAGCAGTTCTTC
V gene: TRBV28; clone size: few; D gene: NA; J gene: TRBJ1-6; CDR3 protein: CASRTGRNSPLHF; CDR3 DNA: TGTGCCAGCAGGACGGGGCGTAATTCACCCCTCCACTTT
V gene: TRBV18; clone size: few; D gene: NA; J gene: TRBJ1-4; CDR3 protein: CASSPRRTTNEKLFF; CDR3 DNA: TGTGCCAGCTCACCAAGACGGACAACTAATGAAAAACTGTTTTTT
V gene: TRBV19; clone size: once; D gene: TRBD2; J gene: TRBJ2-7; CDR3 protein: CASSPRAGGRYEQYF; CDR3 DNA: TGTGCCAGTAGTCCCCGGGCGGGGGGCCGATACGAGCAGTACTTC
V gene: TRBV10-2; clone size: NA; D gene: NA; J gene: TRBJ2-6; CDR3 protein: CASSGGGLSGANVLTF; CDR3 DNA: TGCGCCAGCAGTGGGGGGGGCCTCTCTGGGGCCAACGTCCTGACTTTC
V gene: TRBV25-1; clone size: NA; D gene: NA; J gene: TRBJ2-7; CDR3 protein: CASSASYEQYF; CDR3 DNA: TGTGCCAGCAGTGCTAGCTACGAGCAGTACTTC
V gene: TRBV12-3/TRBV12-4; clone size: NA; D gene: NA; J gene: TRBJ1-2; CDR3 protein: CASSGRTFYGYTF; CDR3 DNA: TGTGCCAGCAGTGGAAGGACATTCTATGGCTACACCTTC
V gene: TRBV2; clone size: NA; D gene: NA; J gene: TRBJ2-1; CDR3 protein: CASSGSAHEQFF; CDR3 DNA: TGTGCCAGCAGTGGCAGCGCACATGAGCAGTTCTTC
V gene: TRBV19; clone size: NA; D gene: NA; J gene: TRBJ1-5; CDR3 protein: CASSPTRGVYSNQPQHF; CDR3 DNA: TGTGCCAGTAGTCCGACACGGGGGGTCTATAGCAATCAGCCCCAGCATTTT
V gene: TRBV25-1; clone size: NA; D gene: NA; J gene: TRBJ1-1; CDR3 protein: CASSRSYTEAFF; CDR3 DNA: TGTGCCAGCAGTAGATCGTACACTGAAGCTTTCTTT
V gene: TRBV18; clone size: NA; D gene: NA; J gene: TRBJ1-1; CDR3 protein: CASSPLSGRGTEAFF; CDR3 DNA: TGTGCCAGCTCACCACTTTCAGGGAGAGGCACTGAAGCTTTCTTT
V gene: TRBV27; clone size: NA; D gene: NA; J gene: TRBJ1-2; CDR3 protein: CASSPQLGPYGYTF; CDR3 DNA: TGTGCCAGCAGTCCCCAACTCGGGCCCTATGGCTACACCTTC
V gene: TRBV12-3/TRBV12-4; clone size: few; D gene: NA; J gene: TRBJ1-6; CDR3 protein: CASSFADSPLHF; CDR3 DNA: TGTGCCAGCAGTTTTGCTGATTCACCCCTCCACTTT
V gene: TRBV20-1; clone size: NA; D gene: NA; J gene: TRBJ2-1; CDR3 protein: CSASGGTYNEQFF; CDR3 DNA: TGCAGTGCTAGTGGAGGGACCTACAATGAGCAGTTCTTC
V gene: TRBV19; clone size: few; D gene: NA; J gene: TRBJ1-5; CDR3 protein: CASSIGGGAGSQPQHF; CDR3 DNA: TGTGCCAGTAGTATAGGCGGAGGGGCAGGGAGTCAGCCCCAGCATTTT
V gene: TRBV5-1; clone size: NA; D gene: NA; J gene: TRBJ2-2; CDR3 protein: CASSFSAQGNTGELFF; CDR3 DNA: TGCGCCAGCAGCTTTTCCGCTCAGGGGAACACCGGGGAGCTGTTTTTT
V gene: TRBV10-1; clone size: few; D gene: NA; J gene: TRBJ2-3; CDR3 protein: CASSEQPVDTQYF; CDR3 DNA: TGCGCCAGCAGTGAACAGCCGGTAGATACGCAGTATTTT
V gene: TRBV5-1; clone size: few; D gene: NA; J gene: TRBJ1-6; CDR3 protein: CASSLDSDSPLHF; CDR3 DNA: TGCGCCAGCAGCCTGGACAGTGATTCACCCCTCCACTTT
V gene: TRBV29-1; clone size: NA; D gene: NA; J gene: TRBJ1-2; CDR3 protein: CSVELGTGGYGYTF; CDR3 DNA: TGCAGCGTTGAACTAGGCACGGGGGGTTATGGCTACACCTTC
V gene: TRBV10-2; clone size: NA; D gene: TRBD2; J gene: TRBJ2-3; CDR3 protein: CASRADLAGNTDTQYF; CDR3 DNA: TGCGCCAGCAGAGCTGACTTAGCGGGAAACACAGATACGCAGTATTTT
V gene: TRBV5-8; clone size: NA; D gene: NA; J gene: TRBJ1-4; CDR3 protein: CASSRDGEKLFF; CDR3 DNA: TGTGCCAGCAGCCGGGACGGAGAAAAACTGTTTTTT
V gene: TRBV19; clone size: NA; D gene: TRBD1; J gene: TRBJ1-4; CDR3 protein: CASSTPQGAKEKLFF; CDR3 DNA: TGTGCCAGTAGTACCCCCCAGGGGGCAAAGGAAAAACTGTTTTTT
V gene: TRBV7-2; clone size: NA; D gene: NA; J gene: TRBJ1-1; CDR3 protein: CASSLVGGNTEAFF; CDR3 DNA: TGTGCCAGCAGCTTAGTAGGGGGGAACACTGAAGCTTTCTTT
V gene: TRBV5-8; clone size: NA; D gene: NA; J gene: TRBJ2-7; CDR3 protein: CASSLGLFYEQYF; CDR3 DNA: TGTGCCAGCAGCTTGGGACTTTTCTACGAGCAGTACTTC
V gene: TRBV5-1; clone size: NA; D gene: TRBD2; J gene: TRBJ2-6; CDR3 protein: CASSLAVSGGANVLTF; CDR3 DNA: TGCGCCAGCAGCTTGGCGGTTAGCGGGGGAGCCAACGTCCTGACTTTC
V gene: TRBV7-9; clone size: NA; D gene: TRBD1; J gene: TRBJ1-1; CDR3 protein: CASSLGMDRLNTEAFF; CDR3 DNA: TGTGCCAGCAGCTTAGGCATGGACAGGTTGAACACTGAAGCTTTCTTT
V gene: TRBV3-1/TRBV3-2; clone size: NA; D gene: NA; J gene: TRBJ1-3; CDR3 protein: CASSLRTDASSGNTIYF; CDR3 DNA: TGTGCCAGCAGCCTTAGGACAGATGCTAGCTCTGGAAACACCATATATTTT
V gene: TRBV4-2; clone size: once; D gene: NA; J gene: TRBJ1-1; CDR3 protein: CASSQVRGASNTEAFF; CDR3 DNA: TGTGCCAGCAGCCAAGTTCGGGGGGCGAGTAACACTGAAGCTTTCTTT